This T cell receptor beta chain was captured by sequencing in a study of T-cell memory formation after mild COVID-19. About the study: Clusters of TCRs were largely donor specific.

TCRdb reprocessed the 5' RACE reads via MiXCR and lists one record per CDR3 protein. The sample records some 410,000 distinct CDR3 sequences, 20% to 30% being singletons. In its sample, this clonotype was seen many times. CDR3 length: 16 residues. The germline V gene encodes CDR1 SEHNR and CDR2 FQNEAQ (reference sequence). Trimming took 2 bases from V and 0 from J; bases not matched to a gene: 5. This TCR came from an adult woman who had mild COVID-19 (a few samples of this study predate the infection). Cell type and time point are not known. The specimen was PBMCs or a T cell subset sorted from them (not recorded which). V and J are TRBV7-9 and TRBJ2-7; 9 bases match TRBD2. CDR3 sequence (DNA): TGTGCCAGCAGCTTAAGAAATAGCGGGAGCTCCTACGAGCAGTACTTC. Protein product: CASSLRNSGSSYEQYF.